A single sample gave rise to the 18 T cell receptor beta chains below, sequenced in a study of Graves' ophthalmopathy and Graves' hyperthyroidism. Amplification from RNA transcripts yielded the TCR beta CDR3 regions. HTBI-primed RT-PCR formed the first round, and a multiplex PCR formed the second. One entry per CDR3 protein results from TCRdb running MiXCR on the multiplex PCR reads. The sample holds about 740,000 distinct CDR3 sequences; around 40% are singletons and the top ten take roughly 46%. The sequencing input was peripheral blood. All receptors come from an adult man with Graves' ophthalmopathy.

This clonotype was detected many times. The rearrangement uses TRBV29-1 and TRBJ2-5; a possible D gene is TRBD1 (5 bases). Germline assignment: CDR1 SQVTM and CDR2 ANQGSEA. V shed 5 bases and J shed 5 bases, with 18 bases lying between them. The CDR3 totals 14 residues. In nucleotides, the CDR3 is TGCAGCGTTTCCCAAGGGGTGACCGAGGAGACCCAGTACTTC. It translates to CSVSQGVTEETQYF. The variable domain in full, completed from reference TRBV29-1 and TRBJ2-5, reads SAVISQKPSRDICQRGTSLTIQCQVDSQVTMMFWYRQQPGQSLTLIATANQGSEATYESGFVIDKFPISRPNLTFSTLTVSNMSPEDSSIYLCSVSQGVTEETQYFGPGTRLLVL.

The V call is TRBV7-9, the J call TRBJ1-1, with TRBD1 matching over 7 bases. Germline V lookup: CDR1 SEHNR, CDR2 FQNEAQ (reference sequence). This CDR3 contains 18 residues. Trimming took 5 bases from V and 4 from J; bases not matched to a gene: 19. CDR3 in DNA: TGTGCCAGCAGCCACGGTTCGGGGGACAGATTTTGGAGCACTGAAGCTTTCTTT. This sequence encodes CASSHGSGDRFWSTEAFF.

The CDR3 here is CASSISGGPLYEQYF. As DNA, the CDR3 is TGTGCCAGTAGTATCTCGGGAGGGCCGCTTTACGAGCAGTACTTC. The chain has TRBV19 and TRBJ2-7; 8 bases align to TRBD2. Germline V gene sequence: CDR1 LNHDA, CDR2 SQIVND (reference sequence). The J segment lost 4 bases and the V segment lost 3 bases, leaving 8 bases of the junction unmatched. This CDR3 is 15 amino acids long.

The chain combines TRBV2 with TRBJ2-5; possibly TRBD1 or TRBD2 for D (5 bases each). The DNA end lines up better with TRBJ2-1; the J call may be wrong. This CDR3 has 13 amino acids. Germline V gene lookup returns CDR1 SNHLY and CDR2 FYNNEI. The CDR3 bases are TGTGCCAGCAAGGGTTTCCTGGGGGAGAGGCAGTTCTTC. It yields the protein CASKGFLGERQFF.

There are a few counts of this clonotype. V usage is TRBV2 and J usage is TRBJ1-1; TRBD1 agrees at 9 bases. The CDR3 is 16 amino acids. The germline gives CDR1 SNHLY, CDR2 FYNNEI. J gave up 4 bases and V 5 bases, and 11 bases lay outside the gene matches. The CDR3 spells CASSYTATTGGTEAFF. For the CDR3, the DNA is TGTGCCAGCAGTTACACCGCCACGACAGGGGGCACTGAAGCTTTCTTT.

The CDR3 nucleotides are TGTGCCAGCAGCCGACAGGGGCTATCCTACGAGCAGTACTTC. Translating gives CASSRQGLSYEQYF. V gene TRBV24-1 combines with J gene TRBJ2-7; 8 bases line up with TRBD1. Germline V gene sequence: CDR1 KGHDR, CDR2 SFDVKD. The J segment lost 1 base and the V segment lost 11 bases, leaving 9 bases of the junction unmatched. The CDR3 is 14 residues long.

Concerning this clonotype itself: A read error may explain this, as a much larger clone is one base away. V is TRBV25-1 and J is TRBJ2-5; D unclear. This CDR3 spans 14 amino acids. Germline V gene lookup returns CDR1 MGHDK and CDR2 SYGVNS. V was cut by 3 bases and J by 2 bases, with 10 bases left in between. The CDR3, as DNA: TGTGCCAGCAGTGACGGACGCCGTCAAGAGACCCAGTACTTC. Residues: CASSDGRRQETQYF.

To note about this clonotype: The limits of the CDR3 on the DNA are not certain, so only TCRdb's listed CDR3 is given. This rearrangement joins TRBV29-1 to TRBJ1-2; the table's TRBD1 call for D was not verified on the DNA. Per germline, CDR1 SQVTM and CDR2 ANQGSEA. The CDR3 region is 10 residues in length, termini included. CDR3 sequence: CSVVGTGNTF.

Ten or more counts support this clonotype. J is TRBJ2-7 and V is TRBV7-9, with D possibly being TRBD1 (6 bases). V lost 5 bases and J lost 5, with 19 bases in between. The length of the CDR3 is 15 residues. Germline V lookup: CDR1 SEHNR, CDR2 FQNEAQ (reference sequence). In DNA, the CDR3 is TGTGCCAGCAGCGAAATGGGGCCAGGGGCCGACGAGCAGTACTTC. This codes for CASSEMGPGADEQYF.

This chain links TRBV25-1 with TRBJ2-7; TRBD2 aligns across 12 bases. The germline CDR1 and CDR2 sequences are MGHDK and SYGVNS. J lost 3 bases, V lost 6 bases, and 9 bases had no gene match. The CDR3 has 16 amino acids. The CDR3 nucleotides are TGTGCCAGCAGACCCAGGGGACTAGCGGGCCACTACGAGCAGTACTTC. Amino acids: CASRPRGLAGHYEQYF.

This clonotype was seen many times. Germline and junction disagree at one end, which may indicate a read error. The V gene is TRBV10-3, the J gene TRBJ1-6; D might be TRBD1 (5 bases). The CDR3 is made up of 16 amino acids. Germline CDR1 ENHRY, CDR2 SYGVKD. CDR3 nucleotide sequence: TGTGCCAGCAGTTCACACAGGAGCTCCTATAATTCACCCCTCCACTTT. This sequence encodes CASSSHRSSYNSPLHF.

Only a few counts were recorded for this clonotype. This chain links TRBV2 with TRBJ2-2, with 14 bases aligning to TRBD2. The CDR3 consists of 15 residues. Per germline, CDR1 SNHLY and CDR2 FYNNEI. V trimming: 6 bases; J trimming: 8 bases; junction bases outside the gene matches: 5. CDR3 protein: CASRGLAGVIGELFF. CDR3 nucleotides: TGTGCCAGCAGGGGACTAGCGGGAGTTATTGGGGAGCTGTTTTTT.

This clonotype was seen many times. The chain employs TRBV7-6 and TRBJ1-4; 7 nucleotides align to TRBD1. The CDR3 length is 15 residues. Unmatched junction bases numbered 9, after V lost 5 bases and J lost 6 bases. Germline assignment: CDR1 SGHVS and CDR2 FNYEAQ. This CDR3 reads CASSPPGTEYEKLFF. The CDR3 DNA sequence: TGTGCCAGCAGCCCACCCGGGACAGAGTATGAAAAACTGTTTTTT.

The table lists this clonotype with many counts. The chain carries TRBV10-3 and TRBJ1-2; D not resolved. The CDR3 has 14 residues. The V gene's germline CDR1 is ENHRY and CDR2 SYGVKD. V was cut by 3 bases and J by 4 bases, with 12 bases left in between. The CDR3, as DNA: TGTGCCATCAGTGACGTAGGCCGATCCTATGGCTACACCTTC. The encoded protein is CAISDVGRSYGYTF.

A word on this clonotype: Given a much more abundant clone one base away, this may be a read error. The chain links TRBV24-1 to TRBJ2-7, with a weak D call TRBD2 (5 bases). This CDR3 contains 12 residues. Trimming cost V 4 bases and J 7 bases, with 10 bases left between them. Germline CDR1 KGHDR, CDR2 SFDVKD. The CDR3: CATSDPRGEQYF. The CDR3 nucleotides read TGTGCCACCAGTGACCCCCGGGGTGAGCAGTACTTC.

This sequence joins TRBV12-3 or TRBV12-4 and TRBJ2-5; 9 bases agree with TRBD1. V lost 6 bases, J lost 4 bases, and 9 bases stayed unmatched. There are 15 residues in the CDR3. The DNA of the CDR3 is TGTGCCAGCAGCCAGGGACAGGGTCGGGGAGAGACCCAGTACTTC. It translates to CASSQGQGRGETQYF.

Many counts were recorded for this clonotype. V gene TRBV7-4 combines with J gene TRBJ2-7, with TRBD2 identical over 7 bases. Unmatched junction bases numbered 10, after V lost 6 bases and J lost 2 bases. CDR3 size: 15 residues. Germline V gene sequence: CDR1 SGHVT, CDR2 SQSDAQ. CDR3 sequence: CASSRDYISTYEQYF. Written as DNA, the CDR3 is TGTGCCAGCAGTCGGGACTACATCTCCACCTACGAGCAGTACTTC.

This clonotype was observed at least ten times. The rearrangement links TRBV2 to TRBJ1-6; TRBD1 aligns across 8 bases. Germline trimming cut 6 bases from V and 10 bases from J; bases unmatched to any gene: 11. The CDR3 is made up of 15 amino acids. The germline gives CDR1 SNHLY, CDR2 FYNNEI. CDR3 amino acids: CASRDGQGVGSPLHF. The CDR3 DNA reads TGTGCCAGCAGAGATGGACAGGGAGTGGGATCACCCCTCCACTTT.